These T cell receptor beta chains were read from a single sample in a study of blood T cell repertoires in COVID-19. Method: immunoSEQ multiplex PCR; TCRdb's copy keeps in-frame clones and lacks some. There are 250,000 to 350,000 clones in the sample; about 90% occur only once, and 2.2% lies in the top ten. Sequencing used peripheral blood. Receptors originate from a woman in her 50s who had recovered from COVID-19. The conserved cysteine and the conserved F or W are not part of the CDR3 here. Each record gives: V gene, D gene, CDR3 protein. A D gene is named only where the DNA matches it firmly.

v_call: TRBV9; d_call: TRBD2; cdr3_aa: ASALGTSGGDTQY
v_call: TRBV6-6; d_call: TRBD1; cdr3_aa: ASVAARTGLY
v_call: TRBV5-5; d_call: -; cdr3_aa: ASSYVQVNTEAF
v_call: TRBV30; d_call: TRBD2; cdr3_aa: AWSVGSGSHDEQF
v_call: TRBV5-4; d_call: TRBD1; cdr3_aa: ASSPGTGNYGYT
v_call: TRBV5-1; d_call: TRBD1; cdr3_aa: ASSSTGQQGVTPRTGANVLT
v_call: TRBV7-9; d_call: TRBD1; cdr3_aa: ASSRAKGARETQY
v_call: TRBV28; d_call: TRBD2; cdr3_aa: ASSLTSGRVNTQY
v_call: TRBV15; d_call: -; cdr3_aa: ATSTPDVDEGPQH
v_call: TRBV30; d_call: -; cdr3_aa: AWSPSSRGNEQF
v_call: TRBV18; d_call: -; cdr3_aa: ASSPPSGGAQGEKLF
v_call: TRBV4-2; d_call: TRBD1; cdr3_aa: ASSQVGTVEQY
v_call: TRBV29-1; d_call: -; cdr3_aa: SVGAGEIRY
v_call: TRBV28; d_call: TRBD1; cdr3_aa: ASRPSTGPNTEAF
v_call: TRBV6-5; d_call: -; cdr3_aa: ASSYDWGENTEAF
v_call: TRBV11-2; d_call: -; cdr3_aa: ASSPGLRALEQF
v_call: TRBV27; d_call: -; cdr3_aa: ASSLFSGFGSNEQF
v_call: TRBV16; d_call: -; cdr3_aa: ASSRATEETQY
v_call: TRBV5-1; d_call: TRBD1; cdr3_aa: ASSLVDRTGFTEAF
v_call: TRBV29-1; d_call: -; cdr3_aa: SVGWTANTGELF
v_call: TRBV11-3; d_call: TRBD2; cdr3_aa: ASSQGLAGVKEQY
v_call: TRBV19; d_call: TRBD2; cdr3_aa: ASSKGAGAQY